This T cell receptor (beta chain) stems from a study of T cell responses to AZD1222 COVID-19 vaccine. The study's findings and limits: Baseline seropositives among AZD1222 recipients totaled only 5 to 7. Donor demographics were predominantly white British with a female majority; clonal diversity may be underestimated. It was only after the peak T cell response that any repertoires were sampled.

Sequencing used immunoSEQ multiplex PCR; TCRdb keeps in-frame clones, though not all of them. The repertoire holds fewer than 120,000 clones, under 95% seen once, with 7.8% in the top ten. Comment on this clone: The antigen is undetermined.

The length of the CDR3 is 13 residues. Germline V gene lookup returns CDR1 KGHDR and CDR2 SFDVKD. Between the trimmed V and J ends, which lost 5 bases and 6 bases, there was a span of 11 bases. This material consisted of peripheral blood, taken on day 0 of AZD1222 vaccination. The TCR originated in an adult in good health. The chain is built from TRBV24-1 and TRBJ2-3; no clear D. CDR3 in DNA: TGTGCCACCAGTGCTGGGGTTGGGGATACGCAGTATTTT. It codes for CATSAGVGDTQYF.